The entry below gives a single TCR beta chain sequence along with its context. Its antigen remains unidentified. Not enrolled were patients with uncontrolled infection, other autoimmune disease, pregnancy or lactation. Looked up from germline, CDR1 is SGHTA and CDR2 is FQGTGA. With 3 bases clipped from V and 6 bases from J, the junction kept 3 bases outside the gene matches. This CDR3 region has 15 residues. This entry comes from a study of T cells in Graves' hyperthyroidism and ophthalmopathy. As for the study in general: At the time of initial diagnosis and before any treatment, peripheral blood was collected.

RNA transcripts served as the template for amplifying TCR beta CDR3 regions. The TCR CDR3 first-round RT-PCR relied on the HTBI primer set. TCRdb passed the multiplex PCR reads through MiXCR, listing each CDR3 protein once. The data contain approximately 400,000 distinct CDR3 sequences, 15% to 17% of them singletons. Study outcomes and limitations: Most clonotypes expanded in the thyroid (above 0.001) were also present in blood. A 13 V-J model separated ophthalmopathy from stable hyperthyroidism.

The J gene is TRBJ2-1, the V gene TRBV7-3; 12 bases line up with TRBD1. What was sequenced was blood. The TCR comes from a woman aged 18 to 35 with Graves' hyperthyroidism that later progressed to Graves' ophthalmopathy. This chain's CDR3 is CASSFGTGGPNEQFF. CDR3 in DNA: TGTGCCAGCAGCTTTGGGACAGGGGGCCCCAATGAGCAGTTCTTC.